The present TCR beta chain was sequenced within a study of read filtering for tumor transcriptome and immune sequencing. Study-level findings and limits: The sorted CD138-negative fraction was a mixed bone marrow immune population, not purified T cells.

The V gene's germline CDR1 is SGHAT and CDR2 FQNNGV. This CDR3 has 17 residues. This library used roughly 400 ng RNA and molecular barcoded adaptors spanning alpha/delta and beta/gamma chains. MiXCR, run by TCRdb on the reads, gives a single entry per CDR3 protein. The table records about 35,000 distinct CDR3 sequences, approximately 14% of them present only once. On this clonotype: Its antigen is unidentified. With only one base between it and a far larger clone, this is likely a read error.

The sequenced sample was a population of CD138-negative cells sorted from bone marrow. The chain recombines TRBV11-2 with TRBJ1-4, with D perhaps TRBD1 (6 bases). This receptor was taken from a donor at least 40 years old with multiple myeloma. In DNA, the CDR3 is TGTGCCAGCAGCTGGGGTTCTTTTGACAGGTGGATAGATACGCTGTATTTT. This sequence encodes CASSWGSFDRWIDTLYF.